These T cell receptor beta chains were read from a single sample in a study of blood T cell repertoires in COVID-19. Measured with immunoSEQ multiplex PCR; TCRdb has only the in-frame clones, and not every one. The sample consists of some 300,000 clones, 85% to 90% of them appearing once. Sequenced input: peripheral blood. These receptors were taken from a woman in her fifties or sixties with COVID-19, enrolled during active disease. Each CDR3 is given with its conserved first and last residue. The order of the fields is D gene, CDR3 length, J gene, clone size, V gene, CDR3 DNA, CDR3 protein. The D gene is left open where the match is weak. A row's size may be missing; if present it is once, few, many or a size class.

D: TRBD2; length: 15; J: TRBJ2-1; size: -; V: TRBV3-1/TRBV3-2; DNA: TGTGCCAGCAGCCAAGAAGGACTAGCCTACAATGAGCAGTTCTTC; CDR3: CASSQEGLAYNEQFF
D: TRBD1; length: 19; J: TRBJ2-6; size: once; V: TRBV5-1; DNA: TGCGCCAGCATTGGGGGGCCAGGGGGCCGTCGAGGTGGGGCCAACGTCCTGACTTTC; CDR3: CASIGGPGGRRGGANVLTF
D: TRBD1; length: 13; J: TRBJ2-5; size: once; V: TRBV30; DNA: TGTGCCTGGAGGGGGACAGGAGAAGAGACCCAGTACTTC; CDR3: CAWRGTGEETQYF
D: -; length: 17; J: TRBJ2-2; size: -; V: TRBV27; DNA: TGTGCCAGCAGTCAAGACCCTAGGAGGAAGAACACCGGGGAGCTGTTTTTT; CDR3: CASSQDPRRKNTGELFF
D: -; length: 14; J: TRBJ1-1; size: -; V: TRBV15; DNA: TGTGCCACCAGCAGAGATCTCAAGAGCACTGAAGCTTTCTTT; CDR3: CATSRDLKSTEAFF
D: TRBD1; length: 15; J: TRBJ2-7; size: -; V: TRBV13; DNA: TGTGCCAGCAGCACCGGCAGGGGGAGCTCCTACGAGCAGTACTTC; CDR3: CASSTGRGSSYEQYF
D: TRBD1; length: 16; J: TRBJ2-5; size: few; V: TRBV6-1; DNA: TGTGCCAGCAGTCAAGCCGGGACAGGGATAGGGGAGACCCAGTACTTC; CDR3: CASSQAGTGIGETQYF
D: TRBD1; length: 13; J: TRBJ1-5; size: -; V: TRBV30; DNA: TGTGCCTGGAGTGTACAGGGGAATCAGCCCCAGCATTTT; CDR3: CAWSVQGNQPQHF
D: TRBD1; length: 12; J: TRBJ1-2; size: -; V: TRBV19; DNA: TGTGCCAGTAGTCCAGGACAGGGAATCTACACCTTC; CDR3: CASSPGQGIYTF
D: -; length: 14; J: TRBJ2-2; size: -; V: TRBV5-5; DNA: TGTGCCAGCAGCCCCGACACAAACACCGGGGAGCTGTTTTTT; CDR3: CASSPDTNTGELFF
D: -; length: 13; J: TRBJ2-1; size: -; V: TRBV5-6; DNA: TGTGCCAGCAGCCTGGGGCCTGTCAATGAGCAGTTCTTC; CDR3: CASSLGPVNEQFF
D: -; length: 11; J: TRBJ1-3; size: -; V: TRBV7-9; DNA: TGTGCCAGCAGCTTTTGGAGCACCATATATTTT; CDR3: CASSFWSTIYF
D: TRBD2; length: 20; J: TRBJ2-2; size: -; V: TRBV19; DNA: TGTGCCAGTAGTAACCCTGTCTCCTGGCGAGCGGGAGGGCCGACCGGGGAGCTGTTTTTT; CDR3: CASSNPVSWRAGGPTGELFF
D: TRBD1; length: 14; J: TRBJ2-7; size: once; V: TRBV7-9; DNA: TGTGCCAGCAGCACGGGACAGGGGGGCTACGAGCAGTACTTC; CDR3: CASSTGQGGYEQYF